The 8 T cell receptor beta chains reported below all come from one sample, sequenced in a study of blood T cell repertoires in COVID-19 (dated by TCRdb to about 2020). The library was made by the immunoSEQ multiplex PCR assay. TCRdb's version of the immuneACCESS table is confined to in-frame rearrangements and falls short of the full clone set. An unresolved V gene accounts for under half of the shortfall where checked; the remainder is of unknown origin. For this sample there are roughly 230,000 clones; around 90% appear just once. The ten largest clones add up to about 2% of the sample. The sample was peripheral blood. The origin of the receptors is an older woman with COVID-19, enrolled during active disease.

The rearrangement uses TRBV5-5 and TRBJ2-3, with D unresolved. The CDR3 loop spans 13 amino acids. From germline, CDR1 is SGHKS and CDR2 YYEKEE (reference sequence). The ends were cut back, 4 bases at V and 6 bases at J, with 12 bases in the middle. The CDR3 nucleotides are TGTGCCAGCAGCCCCTATGGGCAGGATACGCAGTATTTT. This translates into CASSPYGQDTQYF. The full variable domain, rest sourced from reference TRBV5-5 and TRBJ2-3, is DAGVTQSPTHLIKTRGQQVTLRCSPISGHKSVSWYQQVLGQGPQFIFQYYEKEERGRGNFPDRFSARQFPNYSSELNVNALLLGDSALYLCASSPYGQDTQYFGPGTRLTVL.

The chain uses TRBV6-6 and TRBJ1-5; D perhaps matches TRBD1 (5 bases). The V and J ends lost 5 bases and 5 bases respectively, with 7 bases between them. Germline V gives CDR1 MNHNY, CDR2 SVGAGI (reference sequence). The CDR3 is 12 residues long. The CDR3 sequence is CASSGTDQPQHF. The DNA for the CDR3 is TGTGCCAGCAGTGGGACTGATCAGCCCCAGCATTTT.

The V gene is TRBV6-5, the J gene TRBJ1-2; D possibly corresponds to TRBD1 (5 bases). This CDR3 region has 15 residues. V lost 2 bases to trimming and J lost 4 bases, with 14 bases between them. CDR1 is MNHEY and CDR2 is SVGAGI in the germline V gene. The CDR3 loop is CASSYRGVASYGYTF. The CDR3 coding sequence is TGTGCCAGCAGTTACAGGGGCGTAGCCTCCTATGGCTACACCTTC.

Concerning this clone: One junction end disagrees with the germline gene, perhaps due to a read error. The chain is built from TRBV7-7 and TRBJ1-5, with unresolved D. The CDR3 has 13 residues. Per the germline V gene, CDR1 is SSHAT and CDR2 is FNYEAQ (reference sequence). The CDR3 DNA reads as TGTGCTAGCAGCTCCCAGGTTGGACAGCCCCAGCATTTT. Translation: CASSSQVGQPQHF.

This rearrangement joins TRBV27 to TRBJ1-5, with 10 bases fitting TRBD1. Germline loops: CDR1 MNHEY, CDR2 SMNVEV (reference sequence). The CDR3 has 15 residues. Trimming at V came to 5 bases and at J to 6 bases, leaving 7 bases not matched to a gene. CDR3 DNA: TGTGCCAGCAGTGCGGGACAGGGGTTGGTTCAGCCCCAGCATTTT. Protein: CASSAGQGLVQPQHF.

This chain joins TRBV9 and TRBJ1-4, with D hard to call. Germline V lookup: CDR1 SGDLS, CDR2 YYNGEE. CDR3 length: 15 residues. Trimming took off 4 bases at V and 0 bases at J, with 10 bases between the two ends. CDR3 sequence (DNA): TGTGCCAGCAGCCCAGGAGGTACAACTAATGAAAAACTGTTTTTT. This sequence encodes CASSPGGTTNEKLFF.

This clone was recorded only once. The rearrangement joins TRBV4-3 to TRBJ1-2; D is possibly TRBD1 (5 bases). The CDR3 consists of 13 residues. Germline V gene lookup returns CDR1 LGHNA and CDR2 YSLEER. Deletions cut 1 base from V and 8 bases from J, with 11 bases between. The CDR3 DNA reads TGCGCCAGCAGCCAAGTACTGGGGCGCGGCTACACCTTC. Encoded protein: CASSQVLGRGYTF.

This chain connects TRBV5-4 to TRBJ1-1; D gene uncertain. CDR1 is SGHNT, CDR2 YYREEE, per germline (reference sequence). Between the trimmed V and J ends, which lost 3 bases and 11 bases, there was a span of 14 bases. The CDR3 consists of 12 residues. The CDR3 loop reads CASSSSGPLAFF. CDR3 DNA sequence: TGTGCCAGCAGCTCCTCAGGCCCCCTGGCTTTCTTT.